The 2 T cell receptor beta chains below were found in one sample sequenced in a study of blood T cell repertoires in COVID-19 (dated by TCRdb to about 2020). The library was made by the immunoSEQ multiplex PCR assay. In TCRdb, the immuneACCESS table is reduced to in-frame sequences with V and J assigned. These tables do not hold every clone; where another copy was compared, an unresolved V gene accounts for under half, and the others remain unexplained. In this sample the table shows roughly 250,000 clones, approximately 78% of which occur a single time. Around 12% of the sample rests with the top ten. Input material: peripheral blood. The origin of the receptors is a woman aged 60-75 years with active or convalescent COVID-19.

The V call is TRBV29-1, the J call TRBJ2-7; 8 bases align to TRBD1. The CDR3 is 14 amino acids. CDR1 and CDR2 (germline): SQVTM, ANQGSEA. Losses at the gene ends were 5 bases for V and 2 bases for J; bases not matched to a gene: 8. CDR3 amino acids: CSVQHPGQAYEQYF. The CDR3 DNA sequence: TGCAGCGTTCAACATCCGGGACAGGCCTACGAGCAGTACTTC.

There are a few counts of this clone. This rearrangement joins TRBV7-3 to TRBJ2-3; D may be TRBD2 (5 bases). The CDR3 has 17 residues. The V gene's germline CDR1 is SGHTA and CDR2 FQGTGA. Trimming pared 5 bases from V and 5 bases from J, leaving 23 bases between. CDR3 sequence (DNA): TGTGCCAGCAGCCGGCTGGGTTTCGGGGATCCTAGAGATACGCAGTATTTT. Translated: CASSRLGFGDPRDTQYF. The full variable domain, completed using reference TRBV7-3 and TRBJ2-3, is GAGVSQTPSNKVTEKGKYVELRCDPISGHTALYWYRQSLGQGPEFLIYFQGTGAADDSGLPNDRFFAVRPEGSVSTLKIQRTERGDSAVYLCASSRLGFGDPRDTQYFGPGTRLTVL.